This TCR beta chain originates from a study of T cells after yellow fever vaccination (dated by TCRdb to between 2017 and 2020). In terms of the full investigation: The SMART-Seq v4 Ultra Low Input RNA kit was used to prepare libraries from fractions with low cell numbers. Blood samples were taken at several timepoints before and after primary and secondary immunization, and bulk PBMC replicates and cell subsets were isolated. Bulk TCR alpha and beta repertoires were sequenced longitudinally to track T-cell clones before and after primary and booster YFV17D yellow fever vaccination. Two healthy male donors, one aged 18 to 30 and one aged 30 to 39 years, were included in the cohort. Overall study outcomes, separate from this receptor: The study included only a couple of donors, which limits how far the findings can be generalized. Most clones expanded after primary vaccination were re-detected after the booster (about 95% of CD4 and about nine tenths of CD8), suggesting broad memory maintenance. Computational filtering was needed because FACS-sorted repertoires could contain abundant contaminating clonotypes from the bulk population. A small fraction of clonotypes showed up in both the CD4 and CD8 compartments, probably as a result of convergent recombination. The secondary T-cell response was weaker than the primary response but faster, peaking on day 5 instead of day 15.

Remarks on this clonotype: There is no known antigen for this receptor. No base quality information exists; no much larger clone differs at one position.

TCRdb records Illumina NovaSeq 6000 as the sequencer. TCR cDNA was synthesized by 5'RACE template switching, which introduced a universal primer site and unique molecular identifiers. Priming for cDNA synthesis came from both the TCR alpha and TCR beta constant segments. Two PCR steps were used to amplify libraries, with sample barcodes and sequencing adapters being added in the second step. Sequencing of the libraries was done on either Illumina HiSeq 2500 (2x100 bp) or NovaSeq (2x150 bp). On the authors' methods: Reads were demultiplexed and collapsed into UMI consensus sequences with MIGEC, and V(D)J alignment was performed with MiXCR. Vaccine-responding clonotypes were defined with edgeR using replicate PBMC samples, requiring FDR below 0.01 and a log2 fold change above 5 up to day 15. Bulk clonotypes were assigned CD4 or CD8 identity according to which sequenced CD4 or CD8 repertoire held them at higher abundance. The public sequencing data were trimmed at Q25 with fastp and processed into clonotypes with MiXCR by TCRdb, which kept only in-frame beta chains. Each entry merges the rows of one CDR3 protein and shows their most common DNA and genes. These V and J calls rely on TCRdb rather than the paper's analysis. The sample includes about 340,000 distinct CDR3 sequences, with roughly an eighth observed a single time. The ten largest clones take up more than 3% of the sample.

Per the germline V gene, MGHRA is the CDR1 and YSYEKL is the CDR2. The CDR3 runs 15 residues from the cysteine to the phenylalanine. The only DNA kept is the CDR3, 45 bases in frame from the first base. Cut back by 9 bases and 3 bases, the V and J ends lie 18 bases apart. The sample's treatment or condition label, decoded: live attenuated yellow fever vaccine strain. PBMCs were isolated from peripheral blood using a standard Ficoll-Paque protocol. Dynabeads CD4 and CD8 positive selection kits were used to isolate the CD4 and CD8 T-cell fractions. RNA was extracted with TriZol from bulk PBMCs, CD4 and CD8 fractions, and dextramer-positive and dextramer-negative fractions.

The receptor comes from a young man who received the YFV17D yellow fever vaccine. The sample consisted of CD4+ T cells sorted from PBMCs, taken 15 days after the yellow fever booster vaccination. This sequence uses TRBV4-1 and TRBJ1-3; the D gene is perhaps TRBD1, from 6 matching bases. CDR3 sequence: CASNRVAGGGNTIYF. The sequence in DNA is TGCGCCAGTAACAGGGTCGCCGGGGGTGGAAACACCATATATTTT.